This T cell receptor (beta chain) was identified in a study of shared clonotypes between healthy human individuals. Libraries were prepared by immunoSEQ multiplex PCR; TCRdb keeps only in-frame clonotypes and omits some of them. The sample includes around 100,000 clones, approximately 65% of them seen just once. The sample comprised memory CD8+ T cells sorted from blood. The subset is: CD45RO+ cells pooled with CCR7-negative TemRA cells. This TCR came from a woman in her 30s in good health.

Here the CDR3 reads CASNPGTTYNEQFF. The CDR3 DNA reads as TGTGCCAGCAATCCCGGGACTACGTACAATGAGCAGTTCTTC. The rearrangement joins TRBV6-6 to TRBJ2-1; 7 bases are shared with TRBD2. Germline trimming cut 7 bases from V and 4 bases from J; bases unmatched to any gene: 7. This CDR3 has 14 residues. Germline CDR1 is MNHNY and CDR2 is SVGAGI (reference sequence).